The clone carrying this TCR beta chain showed up just a few times. These data belong to a study of identical twins. TCRdb ran MiXCR on the 5' RACE reads and lists one entry per CDR3 protein. The table records some 760,000 distinct CDR3 sequences, 15% to 20% of them present only once. The length of the CDR3 is 17 residues. Germline V lookup: CDR1 MNHEY, CDR2 SMNVEV (reference sequence). Trimming shortened V by 2 bases and J by 2 bases, and 18 bases separated the two germline ends. In addition, the sample was reused for a study of T cells expressing NK-cell markers. Per that paper: Topping the CD3+CD56-NKG2C+ fraction as well were these clonotypes, in a few donors.

This sequence originates from a woman aged 18 to 35 in good health. The sample consisted of PBMCs. V is TRBV27 and J is TRBJ1-1; D is unresolved. CDR3 residues: CASSLPSRPGINTEAFF. The CDR3, as DNA: TGTGCCAGCAGTTTACCGTCCCGGCCGGGGATTAACACTGAAGCTTTCTTT.